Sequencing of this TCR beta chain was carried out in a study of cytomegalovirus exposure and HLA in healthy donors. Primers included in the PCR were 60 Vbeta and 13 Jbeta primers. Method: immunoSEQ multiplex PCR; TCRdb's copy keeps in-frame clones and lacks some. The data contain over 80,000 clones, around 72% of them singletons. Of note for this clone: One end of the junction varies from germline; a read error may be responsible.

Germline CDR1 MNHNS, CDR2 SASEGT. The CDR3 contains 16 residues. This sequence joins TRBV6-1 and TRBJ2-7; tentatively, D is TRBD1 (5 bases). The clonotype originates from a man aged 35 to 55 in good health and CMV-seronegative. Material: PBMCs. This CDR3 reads CASSEGPQGWAYEQYF. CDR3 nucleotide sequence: TGTGCCAGCAGCGAAGGCCCCCAGGGATGGGCGTACGAGCAGTACTTC.